This entry lists 18 T cell receptor beta chains sequenced from one sample in a study of T cell responses to AZD1222 COVID-19 vaccine (dated by TCRdb to 2020 to 2023). The time point label here, explained by the study, means: about 28 days (+/-7) after the second vaccine dose. Receptor libraries were prepared by the immunoSEQ multiplex PCR assay. Drawn from immuneACCESS, this table holds only the in-frame rearrangements with V and J called that TCRdb kept. Clones are partly lost; checked studies trace under half to an unresolved V gene and leave the rest unexplained. This sample has about 88,000 clones in its table, and less than 95% of those were observed once. The biggest ten clones account for about 5% of the sample. This specimen was peripheral blood, taken 28 days after the second AZD1222 dose. These receptors were obtained from an adult who received the AZD1222 COVID-19 vaccine.

The rearrangement uses TRBV27 and TRBJ2-1; D not resolved. V lost 3 bases and J lost 8, with 14 bases in between. Germline V gene sequence: CDR1 MNHEY, CDR2 SMNVEV (reference sequence). The CDR3 covers 14 residues. In DNA, the CDR3 is TGTGCCAGCAGTTTCAGGCAGACCGCCGATGAGCAGTTCTTC. Translation gives CASSFRQTADEQFF.

This rearrangement joins TRBV6-2 or TRBV6-3 to TRBJ2-5; possible D gene TRBD2, 5 bases. V lost 5 bases to trimming and J lost 8 bases, with 9 bases between them. From germline, CDR1 is MNHEY and CDR2 SVGEGT. There are 11 residues in the CDR3. The CDR3 bases are TGTGCCAGCAGTCGACGGGATACCCAGTACTTC. It encodes CASSRRDTQYF.

This rearrangement joins TRBV27 to TRBJ2-1; 7 nucleotides agree with TRBD1. Trimming cost V 3 bases and J 5 bases; bases outside gene matches: 7. Germline V gives CDR1 MNHEY, CDR2 SMNVEV (reference sequence). This CDR3 is 15 amino acids long. The CDR3 sequence is CASSFGQVNHNEQFF. The CDR3, as DNA: TGTGCCAGCAGTTTCGGACAGGTAAACCACAATGAGCAGTTCTTC.

The rearrangement joins TRBV10-3 to TRBJ2-2; D possibly corresponds to TRBD1 (6 bases). This CDR3 has 15 amino acids. Looked up from germline, CDR1 is ENHRY and CDR2 is SYGVKD. V was cut by 5 bases and J by 1 base, with 11 bases left in between. In DNA, the CDR3 is TGTGCCATCAGTTCAGGGGCTCAGAACACCGGGGAGCTGTTTTTT. Encoded protein: CAISSGAQNTGELFF.

Comments on this clone: A junction end diverges from the germline sequence, so it may reflect a read error. The J gene is TRBJ1-2, the V gene TRBV7-9; D gene uncertain. CDR3 size: 13 residues. Per the germline V gene, CDR1 is SEHNR and CDR2 is FQNEAQ (reference sequence). In DNA, the CDR3 is TGTGCCAGCAGCTTACAAGCTGAAGGTCAGCTCCACTTC. Translating gives CASSLQAEGQLHF. Together with reference TRBV7-9 and TRBJ1-2, the CDR3 gives the full variable domain: DTGVSQNPRHKITKRGQNVTFRCDPISEHNRLYWYRQTLGQGPEFLTYFQNEAQLEKSRLLSDRFSAERPKGSFSTLEIQRTEQGDSAMYLCASSLQAEGQLHFGSGTRLTVV.

The sample holds one count of this clone. For the CDR3, the DNA is TGTGCCAGCAGCCAAGATCCCGGCAGGGGATGGACTGAAGCTTTCTTT. This codes for CASSQDPGRGWTEAFF. The rearrangement uses TRBV14 and TRBJ1-1, with a tentative D call TRBD1 (6 bases). Deletions cut 0 bases from V and 5 bases from J, with 16 bases between. Germline V gene sequence: CDR1 SGHDN, CDR2 FVKESK. CDR3 size: 16 residues. The whole variable domain, filled in from reference TRBV14 and TRBJ1-1, reads EAGVTQFPSHSVIEKGQTVTLRCDPISGHDNLYWYRRVMGKEIKFLLHFVKESKQDESGMPNNRFLAERTGGTYSTLKVQPAELEDSGVYFCASSQDPGRGWTEAFFGQGTRLTVV.

The genes are TRBV19 and TRBJ2-7, with TRBD1 matching 9 bases. This CDR3 is 15 amino acids long. Germline CDR1 and CDR2: LNHDA and SQIVND (reference sequence). The junction had 5 bases not matched to a gene; V was cut back by 5 bases and J by 0 bases. The CDR3 spells CASSSLTGGSYEQYF. CDR3 in DNA: TGTGCCAGTAGTTCACTGACAGGGGGCTCCTACGAGCAGTACTTC. The whole variable domain, filled in from reference TRBV19 and TRBJ2-7, reads DGGITQSPKYLFRKEGQNVTLSCEQNLNHDAMYWYRQDPGQGLRLIYYSQIVNDFQKGDIAEGYSVSREKKESFPLTVTSAQKNPTAFYLCASSSLTGGSYEQYFGPGTRLTVT.

V usage is TRBV4-3 and J usage is TRBJ1-2, with TRBD1 identical over 8 bases. The J segment lost 3 bases and the V segment lost 4 bases, leaving 4 bases of the junction unmatched. Germline lookup yields CDR1 LGHNA and CDR2 YSLEER. The CDR3 has 14 residues. The CDR3: CASSPGQGDYGYTF. CDR3 bases: TGCGCCAGCAGCCCCGGACAGGGTGACTATGGCTACACCTTC.

This clone was observed a few times. The chain has TRBV13 and TRBJ2-5; 10 bases are a match to TRBD2. Germline CDR1 and CDR2: PRHDT and FYEKMQ (reference sequence). The CDR3 extends over 15 amino acids. J lost 5 bases, V lost 6 bases, and 9 bases had no gene match. The CDR3 sequence: CASRRGAGGLETQYF. As DNA, the CDR3 is TGTGCCAGCAGGCGGGGAGCGGGGGGGCTTGAGACCCAGTACTTC.

In this sample, this clone turned up once. The chain links TRBV28 to TRBJ1-2, with TRBD1 as a possible D gene (5 bases). CDR1 is MDHEN, CDR2 SYDVKM, per germline. This CDR3 region has 13 residues. Trimming removed 5 bases at V and 8 bases at J, with 15 bases between. Here the CDR3 reads CASSGDGLGGYTF. The CDR3 coding sequence is TGTGCCAGCAGTGGGGACGGTCTCGGGGGCTACACCTTC.

This chain uses TRBV18 with TRBJ1-6; D unresolved. This CDR3 region has 11 residues. Germline assignment: CDR1 KGHSH and CDR2 LQKENI. Trimming pared 6 bases from V and 7 bases from J, leaving 4 bases between. The CDR3 bases are TGTGCCAGCTCTGAAAATTCACCCCTCCACTTT. Amino acids: CASSENSPLHF.

The chain employs TRBV28 and TRBJ1-3; 7 bases align to TRBD1. The CDR3 is 17 residues long. Germline V gene data show CDR1 as MDHEN and CDR2 as SYDVKM. The trim removed 2 bases at V and 1 base at J, leaving 8 bases unmatched. CDR3 in amino acids: CASSLPRQGLSGNTIYF. CDR3 coding DNA: TGTGCCAGCAGTTTACCGCGACAGGGTTTGTCTGGAAACACCATATATTTT. Complete variable domain (other parts from reference TRBV28 and TRBJ1-3): DVKVTQSSRYLVKRTGEKVFLECVQDMDHENMFWYRQDPGLGLRLIYFSYDVKMKEKGDIPEGYSVSREKKERFSLILESASTNQTSMYLCASSLPRQGLSGNTIYFGEGSWLTVV.

As DNA, the CDR3 is TGTGCCAGCAGCTTGAACCAGGGGAAGGGTTACGAGCAGTACTTC. Translating it yields CASSLNQGKGYEQYF. This chain uses TRBV5-4 with TRBJ2-7; D might be TRBD1 (6 bases). There are 15 residues in the CDR3. The germline gives CDR1 SGHNT, CDR2 YYREEE (reference sequence). V was clipped by 1 base and J by 4 bases, with 15 bases between them.

Here the CDR3 DNA reads TGTGCCAGCAGCGTAGGGGGCCCCACTAACTATGGCTACACCTTC. Translation gives CASSVGGPTNYGYTF. The chain links TRBV9 to TRBJ1-2; TRBD1 might be the D (5 bases). This CDR3 is 15 amino acids long. Deletions cut 0 bases from V and 0 bases from J, with 9 bases between. Germline V gene lookup returns CDR1 SGDLS and CDR2 YYNGEE.

This clone was recorded once. The chain is built from TRBV6-2 or TRBV6-3 and TRBJ2-7; 7 bases match TRBD2. The trim removed 6 bases at V and 3 bases at J, leaving 8 bases unmatched. This CDR3 is 14 amino acids long. Germline CDR1 reads MNHEY; CDR2 reads SVGEGT. The CDR3 loop is CASSGGRVRYEQYF. In nucleotides, the CDR3 is TGTGCCAGCAGCGGGGGGAGGGTTCGCTACGAGCAGTACTTC.

This clone has a handful of counts. The chain carries TRBV5-1 and TRBJ2-2, with 7 bases aligning to TRBD2. The CDR3 totals 16 residues. V was pared by 4 bases and J by 7 bases, with 13 bases of the junction left unmatched. Germline CDR1 SGHRS, CDR2 YFSETQ. The DNA for the CDR3 is TGCGCCAGCAGCCCCGGGGGGTCCTACTACCGCGGGGAGCTGTTTTTT. Translated, it gives CASSPGGSYYRGELFF.

V gene TRBV21-1 combines with J gene TRBJ1-5; the D segment call TRBD1 is taken from the table without a DNA check. TRBV21-1 is termed a pseudogene. The CDR3 has 15 amino acids. The CDR3 DNA reads TGTGCCAGCAGCTCCCAGGGGTTCGCAAATCAGCCCCAGCATTTT. It yields the protein CASSSQGFANQPQHF.

Here the CDR3 DNA reads TGTGCCAGCAGCTTAGCAGGGAACACTGAAGCTTTCTTT. Translation: CASSLAGNTEAFF. The genes are TRBV7-9 and TRBJ1-1, with no clear D. Germline V gene lookup returns CDR1 SEHNR and CDR2 FQNEAQ (reference sequence). V shed 0 bases and J shed 1 base, with 3 bases lying between them. The CDR3 spans 13 residues.